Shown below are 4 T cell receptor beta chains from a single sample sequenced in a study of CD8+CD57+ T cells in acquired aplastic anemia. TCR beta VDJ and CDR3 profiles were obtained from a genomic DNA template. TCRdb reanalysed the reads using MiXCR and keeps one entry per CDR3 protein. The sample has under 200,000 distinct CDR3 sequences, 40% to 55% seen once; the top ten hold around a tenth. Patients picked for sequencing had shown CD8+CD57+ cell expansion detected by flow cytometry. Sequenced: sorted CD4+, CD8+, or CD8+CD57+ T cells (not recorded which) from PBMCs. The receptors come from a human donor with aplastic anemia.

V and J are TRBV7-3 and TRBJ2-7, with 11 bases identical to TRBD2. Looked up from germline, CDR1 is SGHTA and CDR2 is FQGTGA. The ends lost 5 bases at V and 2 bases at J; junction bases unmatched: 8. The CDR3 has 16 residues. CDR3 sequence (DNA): TGTGCCAGCAGCCCTACCGGGACTAGCGGTCCCTACGAGCAGTACTTC. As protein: CASSPTGTSGPYEQYF.

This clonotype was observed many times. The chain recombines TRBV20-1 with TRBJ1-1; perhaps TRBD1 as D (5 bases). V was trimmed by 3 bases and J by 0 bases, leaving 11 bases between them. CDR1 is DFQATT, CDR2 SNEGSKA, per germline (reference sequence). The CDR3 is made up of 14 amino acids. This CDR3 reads CSASDGGMNTEAFF. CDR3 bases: TGCAGTGCTAGTGATGGGGGAATGAACACTGAAGCTTTCTTT.

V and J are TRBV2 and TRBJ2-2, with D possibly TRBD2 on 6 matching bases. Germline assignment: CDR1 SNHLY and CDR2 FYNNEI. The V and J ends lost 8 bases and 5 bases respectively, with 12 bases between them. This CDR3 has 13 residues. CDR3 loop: CASLLGRTGELFF. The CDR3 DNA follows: TGTGCCAGCCTCCTGGGGAGGACCGGGGAGCTGTTTTTT.

Written as DNA, the CDR3 is TGTGCCACCAGTGATCCCGGGACTCCTCTCGAGCAGTACTTC. The encoded protein is CATSDPGTPLEQYF. The J gene is TRBJ2-7, the V gene TRBV24-1, with a possible D match to TRBD2 (6 bases). The CDR3 runs 14 residues. Per germline, CDR1 KGHDR and CDR2 SFDVKD. Deletions cut 3 bases from V and 6 bases from J, with 14 bases between.